Following are 27 T cell receptor beta chains from one sample sequenced in a study of blood T cell repertoires in COVID-19. The protocol was immunoSEQ multiplex PCR, while the TCRdb copy is restricted to in-frame clones and leaves out a portion. Of about 120,000 clones in the sample, 65% to 80% were seen once. The sample consisted of peripheral blood. Receptors were obtained from a man in his sixties or seventies with acute or convalescent COVID-19.

This clone was recorded only once. V and J are TRBV2 and TRBJ1-1; D remains ambiguous. Germline lookup yields CDR1 SNHLY and CDR2 FYNNEI. This CDR3 spans 14 amino acids. The V gene lost 4 bases and the J gene lost 0 bases, with 9 bases spanning the gap. The CDR3 DNA reads as TGTGCCAGCAGTGCAACCAGAATGAACACTGAAGCTTTCTTT. Its translation: CASSATRMNTEAFF. Full variable domain (remainder filled in from reference TRBV2 and TRBJ1-1): EPEVTQTPSHQVTQMGQEVILRCVPISNHLYFYWYRQILGQKVEFLVSFYNNEISEKSEIFDDQFSVERPDGSNFTLKIRSTKLEDSAMYFCASSATRMNTEAFFGQGTRLTVV.

The gene calls are TRBV6-5 and TRBJ1-6; TRBD1 matches at 7 bases. With 0 bases clipped from V and 6 bases from J, the junction kept 5 bases outside the gene matches. The germline gives CDR1 MNHEY, CDR2 SVGAGI. The CDR3 is made up of 16 amino acids. The CDR3: CASSYSEGARNSPLHF. Here the CDR3 DNA reads TGTGCCAGCAGTTACTCCGAGGGGGCCCGTAATTCACCCCTCCACTTT.

This chain uses TRBV5-4 with TRBJ2-7; D unresolved. Germline V gene lookup returns CDR1 SGHNT and CDR2 YYREEE (reference sequence). There are 13 residues in the CDR3. V dropped 3 bases and J dropped 6 bases, with 13 bases sitting between them. CDR3 region: CASSYYSSPEQYF. In DNA, the CDR3 is TGTGCCAGCAGCTACTATTCGAGTCCCGAGCAGTACTTC.

The gene calls are TRBV5-1 and TRBJ2-2, with D unclear. The CDR3 has 13 amino acids. The germline CDR1 and CDR2 sequences are SGHRS and YFSETQ. Between the trimmed V and J ends, which lost 4 bases and 7 bases, there was a span of 11 bases. DNA for the CDR3: TGCGCCAGCAGCGTCGGTAACGACGGGGAGCTGTTTTTT. Its protein is CASSVGNDGELFF.

This clone came up once. The chain combines TRBV5-4 with TRBJ2-7; 10 bases align to TRBD1. V was pared by 4 bases and J by 3 bases, with 4 bases of the junction left unmatched. CDR1 is SGHNT and CDR2 is YYREEE in the germline V gene (reference sequence). CDR3 length: 14 residues. The CDR3 is CASSPGQGHYEQYF. CDR3 bases: TGTGCCAGCAGCCCGGGACAGGGGCACTACGAGCAGTACTTC.

V is TRBV29-1 and J is TRBJ1-1, with 7 nucleotides matching TRBD1. This CDR3 is built from 13 residues. The germline gives CDR1 SQVTM, CDR2 ANQGSEA. V lost 6 bases, J lost 5 bases, and 9 bases stayed unmatched. The CDR3 DNA sequence: TGCAGCGTCGACCGACAGGGCAGGACTGAAGCTTTCTTT. It yields the protein CSVDRQGRTEAFF.

This chain connects TRBV6-2 or TRBV6-3 to TRBJ2-2; tentatively, D is TRBD1 (5 bases). The CDR3 has 13 amino acids. Germline CDR1 MNHEY, CDR2 SVGEGT. Trimming removed 2 bases from V and 6 bases from J, with 7 bases in between. The CDR3 loop reads CASSYGQAGELFF. In DNA, the CDR3 is TGTGCCAGCAGTTACGGACAAGCCGGGGAGCTGTTTTTT.

This clone has a single count. The CDR3 nucleotides read TGTGCCAGCAGCCATCCGTGGTGGCGGGGGTCCTCCAACATTCAGTACTTC. Translation gives CASSHPWWRGSSNIQYF. V gene TRBV21-1 combines with J gene TRBJ2-4; no DNA check was done on the table's D call, TRBD2. TRBV21-1 is a documented pseudogene. CDR3 size: 17 residues.

This clone has just one count. This rearrangement joins TRBV9 to TRBJ2-1; D is undetermined. CDR3 size: 18 residues. V dropped 4 bases and J dropped 6 bases, with 26 bases sitting between them. CDR1 and CDR2 (germline): SGDLS, YYNGEE. CDR3 sequence reads: CASSPVSRSIQSLNEQFF. For the CDR3, the DNA is TGTGCCAGCAGCCCAGTTTCAAGATCGATACAGAGCCTCAATGAGCAGTTCTTC.

The chain recombines TRBV2 with TRBJ2-5; no definite D call. With 3 bases removed from V and 1 base from J, the gap between germline ends came to 3 bases. The CDR3 consists of 12 residues. Germline values: CDR1 SNHLY, CDR2 FYNNEI. The CDR3 region has the DNA TGTGCCAGCAGTGACAGCCAAGAGACCCAGTACTTC. Amino acids: CASSDSQETQYF.

V and J are TRBV19 and TRBJ1-4; D is unclear. Deletions cut 7 bases from V and 0 bases from J, with 9 bases between. Germline V CDR1 and CDR2: LNHDA, SQIVND (reference sequence). The CDR3 contains 14 residues. CDR3 DNA sequence: TGTGCCAGTACTTCCGGGACAACTAATGAAAAACTGTTTTTT. It yields the protein CASTSGTTNEKLFF.

This rearrangement joins TRBV6-6 to TRBJ2-1; 7 nucleotides line up with TRBD1. Per germline, CDR1 MNHNY and CDR2 SVGAGI (reference sequence). Trimming took 4 bases from V and 6 from J; bases not matched to a gene: 6. The CDR3 has 14 amino acids. The CDR3 bases are TGTGCCAGCAGTTCGAAGACAGGGATCAATGAGCAGTTCTTC. It is translated as CASSSKTGINEQFF.

The V gene is TRBV10-1, the J gene TRBJ1-5, with a possible D match to TRBD1 (5 bases). This CDR3 spans 15 amino acids. Trimming stripped 2 bases from V and 4 bases from J, with 12 bases between. Germline V lookup: CDR1 WNHNN, CDR2 SYGVQD (reference sequence). In nucleotides, the CDR3 is TGCGCCAGCAGTGAGGCCAGGGCAAGGAATCAGCCCCAGCATTTT. It yields the protein CASSEARARNQPQHF.

The chain employs TRBV3-1 (or the pseudogene TRBV3-2) and TRBJ1-5, with a tentative D call TRBD1 (5 bases). The CDR3 is made up of 12 amino acids. V lost 4 bases and J 9 bases, leaving 10 bases between the germline ends. From germline, CDR1 is LGHDT and CDR2 YNNKEL (reference sequence). In nucleotides, the CDR3 is TGTGCCAGCAGCCCCGGGGGGTGGCCCCAGCATTTT. This gives the protein CASSPGGWPQHF.

This clone came up once. The chain joins TRBV5-1 to TRBJ2-1; TRBD2 aligns across 9 bases. From germline, CDR1 is SGHRS and CDR2 YFSETQ. J gave up 6 bases and V 0 bases, and 10 bases lay outside the gene matches. There are 17 residues in the CDR3. The CDR3 is CASSLGTRGRGANEQFF. The CDR3 DNA sequence: TGCGCCAGCAGCTTGGGGACTCGCGGGAGGGGGGCCAATGAGCAGTTCTTC.

The V and J genes are TRBV7-7 and TRBJ2-3; TRBD1 might be the D (5 bases). Germline V gene sequence: CDR1 SSHAT, CDR2 FNYEAQ (reference sequence). The germline V and J ends were trimmed by 3 bases and 2 bases, with 9 bases remaining between them. The CDR3 extends over 14 amino acids. CDR3 in DNA: TGTGCCAGCAGCTTTGGGGCTTTCACAGATACGCAGTATTTT. This translates into CASSFGAFTDTQYF.

The V gene is TRBV9, the J gene TRBJ2-3; 10 nucleotides line up with TRBD1. Germline loops: CDR1 SGDLS, CDR2 YYNGEE. The CDR3 sequence is 17 residues long. V was pared by 4 bases and J by 5 bases, with 13 bases of the junction left unmatched. This chain's CDR3 is CASSTNPGTGVVDTQYF. The CDR3 region has the DNA TGTGCCAGCAGCACAAACCCCGGGACAGGGGTTGTAGATACGCAGTATTTT.

CDR3 in amino acids: CASSSLAGEGSYEQYF. CDR3 in DNA: TGTGCCAGCAGCTCCCTGGCGGGGGAGGGCTCCTACGAGCAGTACTTC. The V gene is TRBV7-8, the J gene TRBJ2-7; the match to TRBD2 covers 7 bases. Germline loops: CDR1 SGHVS, CDR2 FQNEAQ. The CDR3 is 16 amino acids. The V segment lost 4 bases and the J segment 0 bases; nucleotides outside the gene matches: 9.

This chain uses TRBV11-1 with TRBJ1-4; maybe TRBD1 (5 bases). In germline, CDR1 is SGHAT, CDR2 FQDESV (reference sequence). Trimming cost V 5 bases and J 0 bases, with 7 bases left between them. This CDR3 comprises 14 residues. The CDR3 DNA reads as TGTGCCAGCAGCGGGACTACAACTAATGAAAAACTGTTTTTT. Amino acids: CASSGTTTNEKLFF.

This clone was counted a few times. The chain employs TRBV18 and TRBJ1-3; the match to TRBD1 covers 7 bases. Looked up from germline, CDR1 is KGHSH and CDR2 is LQKENI. The V and J ends lost 3 bases and 0 bases, in that order; junction bases with no gene match: 8. The CDR3 contains 17 residues. The CDR3 coding sequence is TGTGCCAGCTCACCTAACAGGGGACTTGGCTCTGGAAACACCATATATTTT. Translated, it gives CASSPNRGLGSGNTIYF.

This chain uses TRBV14 with TRBJ2-1; 7 bases line up with TRBD1. V was pared by 4 bases and J by 8 bases, with 11 bases of the junction left unmatched. In germline, CDR1 is SGHDN, CDR2 FVKESK. CDR3 size: 15 residues. The CDR3 bases are TGTGCCAGCAGCCGTAGAAAGACAGGGAAAGATGAGCAGTTCTTC. It translates to CASSRRKTGKDEQFF.

This chain connects TRBV6-5 to TRBJ1-1, with D perhaps matching TRBD1 (5 bases). Germline lookup yields CDR1 MNHEY and CDR2 SVGAGI. Trimming took 1 base from V and 7 from J, leaving 13 bases between them. The CDR3 contains 14 residues. The CDR3 region is CASSYWGPQNEAFF. Here the CDR3 DNA reads TGTGCCAGCAGTTACTGGGGCCCACAGAATGAAGCTTTCTTT.

The rearrangement uses TRBV27 and TRBJ2-3, with 9 bases that match TRBD2. Germline CDR1 reads MNHEY; CDR2 reads SMNVEV (reference sequence). This CDR3 spans 14 amino acids. V was pared by 5 bases and J by 5 bases, with 5 bases of the junction left unmatched. CDR3 residues: CASSERGVVDTQYF. As DNA, the CDR3 is TGTGCCAGCAGTGAGCGGGGGGTGGTAGATACGCAGTATTTT.

J is TRBJ2-3 and V is TRBV7-2, with 8 bases identical to TRBD2. Germline V gives CDR1 SGHTA, CDR2 FQGNSA. The CDR3 covers 17 residues. The V segment lost 4 bases and the J segment 0 bases; nucleotides outside the gene matches: 9. The CDR3 is CASSSTPSGLSTDTQYF. CDR3 nucleotide sequence: TGTGCCAGCAGCTCGACTCCTAGCGGGCTTAGCACAGATACGCAGTATTTT.

J is TRBJ2-2 and V is TRBV25-1; 7 nucleotides agree with TRBD1. The ends lost 0 bases at V and 9 bases at J; junction bases unmatched: 7. Germline V gene lookup returns CDR1 MGHDK and CDR2 SYGVNS. The CDR3 has 15 amino acids. The CDR3 region has the DNA TGTGCCAGCAGTGAATACGGACAGGCCGACCGGGAGCTGTTTTTT. Amino acids: CASSEYGQADRELFF.

The genes are TRBV24-1 and TRBJ1-2, with 9 bases aligning to TRBD1. V shed 2 bases, J shed 5 bases, and the junction held 8 bases outside the gene matches. Germline lookup yields CDR1 KGHDR and CDR2 SFDVKD. This CDR3 comprises 16 residues. The CDR3 loop is CATSDSRTGEVYGYTF. The CDR3 nucleotides are TGTGCCACCAGTGATTCACGGACAGGGGAGGTTTATGGCTACACCTTC.

This clone was counted once. The V and J genes are TRBV11-3 and TRBJ2-1; 7 nucleotides match TRBD2. The CDR3 is 15 amino acids. Germline loops: CDR1 SGHNT, CDR2 YENEEA. Trimming at V came to 1 base and at J to 7 bases, leaving 7 bases not matched to a gene. CDR3 DNA sequence: TGTGCCAGCAGCTTAGGGCGGGACTATGAAAATGAGCAGTTCTTC. The encoded protein is CASSLGRDYENEQFF.